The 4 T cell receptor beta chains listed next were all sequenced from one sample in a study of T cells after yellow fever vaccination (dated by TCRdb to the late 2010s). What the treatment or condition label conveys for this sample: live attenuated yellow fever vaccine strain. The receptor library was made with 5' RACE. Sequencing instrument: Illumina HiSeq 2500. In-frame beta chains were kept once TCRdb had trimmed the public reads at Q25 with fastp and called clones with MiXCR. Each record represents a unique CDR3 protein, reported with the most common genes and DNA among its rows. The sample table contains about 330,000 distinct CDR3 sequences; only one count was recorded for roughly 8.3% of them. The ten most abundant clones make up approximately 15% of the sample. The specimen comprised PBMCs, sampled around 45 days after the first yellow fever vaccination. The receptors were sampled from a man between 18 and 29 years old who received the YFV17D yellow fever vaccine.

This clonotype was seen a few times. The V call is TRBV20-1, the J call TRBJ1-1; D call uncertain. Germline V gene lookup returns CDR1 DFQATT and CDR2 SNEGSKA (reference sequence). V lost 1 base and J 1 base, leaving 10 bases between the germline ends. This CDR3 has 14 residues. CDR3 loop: CSARAPEKNTEAFF. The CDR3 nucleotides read TGCAGTGCTAGAGCTCCGGAGAAGAACACTGAAGCTTTCTTT.

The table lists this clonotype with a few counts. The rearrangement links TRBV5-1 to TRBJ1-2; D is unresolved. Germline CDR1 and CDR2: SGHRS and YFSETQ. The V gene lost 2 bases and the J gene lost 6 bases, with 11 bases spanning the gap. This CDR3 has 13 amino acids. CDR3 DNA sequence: TGCGCCAGCAGCTTCAGTGGATCGGATGGCTACACCTTC. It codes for CASSFSGSDGYTF.

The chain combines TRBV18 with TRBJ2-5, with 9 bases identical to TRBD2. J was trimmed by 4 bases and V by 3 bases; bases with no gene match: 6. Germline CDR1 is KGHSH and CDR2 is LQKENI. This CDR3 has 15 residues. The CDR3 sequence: CASSPPRGGAETQYF. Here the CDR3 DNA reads TGTGCCAGCTCACCCCCGCGGGGGGGCGCAGAGACCCAGTACTTC. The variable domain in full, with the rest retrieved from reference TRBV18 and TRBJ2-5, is NAGVMQNPRHLVRRRGQEARLRCSPMKGHSHVYWYRQLPEEGLKFMVYLQKENIIDESGMPKERFSAEFPKEGPSILRIQQVVRGDSAAYFCASSPPRGGAETQYFGPGTRLLVL.

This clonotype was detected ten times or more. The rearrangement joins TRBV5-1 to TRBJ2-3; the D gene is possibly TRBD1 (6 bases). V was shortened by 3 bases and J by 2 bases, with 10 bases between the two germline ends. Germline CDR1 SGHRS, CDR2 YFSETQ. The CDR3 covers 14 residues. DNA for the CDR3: TGCGCCAGCAGCTCACAGGGCTACACAGATACGCAGTATTTT. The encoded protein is CASSSQGYTDTQYF.